This is a list of T cell receptor beta chains from one sample in a study of early T cells in non-severe SARS-CoV-2 infection. From the 5' RACE reads, TCRdb called clonotypes with MiXCR, one entry per CDR3 protein. Found here are roughly 12,000 distinct CDR3 sequences, around 4.9% of them singletons; the top ten hold around 9.6%. The material sequenced was whole blood. All receptors come from an adult who was a healthcare worker with PCR-confirmed SARS-CoV-2 infection or an uninfected control (not recorded which). Both conserved end residues are part of each CDR3.

V	J	CDR3
TRBV27	TRBJ2-7	CASSPRQGRAYEQYF
TRBV10-3	TRBJ1-2	CAISDPDRPGTF
TRBV7-6	TRBJ2-1	CASSLTGTYLINEQFF
TRBV10-2	TRBJ1-5	CASSESKGTGVNQPQHF
TRBV21-1	TRBJ2-5	CASSKRTSGGVQETQYF
TRBV4-3	TRBJ2-1	CASSPSVTLAGDNNEQFF
TRBV6-4	TRBJ2-1	CASSGPSDVDEQFF
TRBV5-4	TRBJ1-2	CASSPQGIYYGYTF
TRBV6-1	TRBJ1-5	CASGQANQPQHF
TRBV2	TRBJ2-5	CASEPGLAGVQWYF
TRBV6-4	TRBJ2-1	CASSDSSGGANEQFF
TRBV4-2	TRBJ2-7	CASSPLGGQGAYEQYF
TRBV11-3	TRBJ1-1	CASSQELNTEAFF
TRBV18	TRBJ2-7	CASSGVAQVPYEQYF
TRBV5-4	TRBJ2-1	CASSLELGHNEQFF
TRBV4-2	TRBJ1-4	CASSQVPGQGAEKLFF